This T cell receptor (beta chain) was profiled in a study of neoadjuvant anti-PD-1 for oral cavity cancer. About the research overall: Non-progressing patients received a fourth nivolumab dose near day 43, then surgery on days 50-56.

This table comes from immunoSEQ multiplex PCR, and its TCRdb copy is limited to in-frame clones, with some not included. The sample includes 15,000 or so clones, 60% to 80% of them seen just once. Described time point: after neoadjuvant nivolumab, at surgical resection. These newly diagnosed stage II-IVA oral cavity squamous cell carcinoma patients had no prior systemic or radiation treatment. There are 13 residues in the CDR3. Trimming cost V 6 bases and J 4 bases, with 12 bases left between them. The germline V gene encodes CDR1 MNHEY and CDR2 SVGAGI. This clone was detected a few times. The chain carries TRBV6-5 and TRBJ1-2; D call uncertain. Here the sequenced sample was PBMCs, taken after nivolumab (anti-PD-1) treatment. The TCR sequence derives from a person aged 35 to 85 with oral cavity squamous cell carcinoma. For the CDR3, the DNA is TGTGCCAGCAGGAACACGCTAGCCTATGGCTACACCTTC. It codes for CASRNTLAYGYTF.